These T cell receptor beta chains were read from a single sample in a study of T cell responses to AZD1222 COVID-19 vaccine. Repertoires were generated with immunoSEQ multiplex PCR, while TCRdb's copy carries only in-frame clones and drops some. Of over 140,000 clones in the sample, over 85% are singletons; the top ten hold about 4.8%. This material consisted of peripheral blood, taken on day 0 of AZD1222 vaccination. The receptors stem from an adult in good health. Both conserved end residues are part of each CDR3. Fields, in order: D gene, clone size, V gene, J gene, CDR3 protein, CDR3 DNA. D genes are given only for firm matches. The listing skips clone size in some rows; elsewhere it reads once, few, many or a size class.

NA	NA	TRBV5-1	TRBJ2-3	CASSPGTETTDTQYF	TGCGCCAGCAGCCCTGGGACGGAGACCACAGATACGCAGTATTTT
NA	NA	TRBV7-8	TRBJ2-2	CASSLGPFTGELFF	TGTGCCAGCAGCTTAGGGCCTTTCACCGGGGAGCTGTTTTTT
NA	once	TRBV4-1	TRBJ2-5	CASSQEKAAPQETQYF	TGCGCCAGCAGCCAAGAAAAGGCAGCACCACAAGAGACCCAGTACTTC
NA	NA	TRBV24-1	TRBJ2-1	CATSDGTSSYNEQFF	TGTGCCACCAGTGACGGCACCAGCTCCTACAATGAGCAGTTCTTC
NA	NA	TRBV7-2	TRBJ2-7	CASSITGGGTGYEQYF	TGTGCCAGCAGCATCACTGGAGGGGGGACTGGCTACGAGCAGTACTTC
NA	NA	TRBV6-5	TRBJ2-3	CASSYPPVDTQYF	TGTGCCAGCAGTTACCCTCCCGTAGATACGCAGTATTTT
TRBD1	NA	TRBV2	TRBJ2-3	CASSLRGRPTDTQYF	TGTGCCAGCAGCCTCAGGGGGCGCCCTACAGATACGCAGTATTTT
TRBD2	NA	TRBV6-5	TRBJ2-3	CASSPGLAGADTQYF	TGTGCCAGCAGCCCAGGACTAGCGGGAGCAGATACGCAGTATTTT
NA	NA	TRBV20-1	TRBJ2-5	CSGVAETQYF	TGCAGTGGAGTTGCGGAGACCCAGTACTTC
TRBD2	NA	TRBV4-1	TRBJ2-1	CASSQSPGTSGKDGNEQFF	TGCGCCAGCAGCCAGAGCCCCGGGACTAGCGGGAAAGATGGCAATGAGCAGTTCTTC